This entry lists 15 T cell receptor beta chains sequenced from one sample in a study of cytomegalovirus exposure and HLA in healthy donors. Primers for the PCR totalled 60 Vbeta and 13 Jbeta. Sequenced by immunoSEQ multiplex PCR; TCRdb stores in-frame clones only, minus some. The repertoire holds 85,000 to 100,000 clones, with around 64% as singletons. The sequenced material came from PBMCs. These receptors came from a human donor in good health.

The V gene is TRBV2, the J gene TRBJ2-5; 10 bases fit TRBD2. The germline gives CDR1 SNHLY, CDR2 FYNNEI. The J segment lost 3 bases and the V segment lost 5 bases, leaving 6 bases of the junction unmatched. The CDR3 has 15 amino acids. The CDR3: CASSRQRGGEETQYF. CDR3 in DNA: TGTGCCAGCAGTCGGCAGCGGGGGGGGGAAGAGACCCAGTACTTC. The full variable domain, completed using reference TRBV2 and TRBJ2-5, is EPEVTQTPSHQVTQMGQEVILRCVPISNHLYFYWYRQILGQKVEFLVSFYNNEISEKSEIFDDQFSVERPDGSNFTLKIRSTKLEDSAMYFCASSRQRGGEETQYFGPGTRLLVL.

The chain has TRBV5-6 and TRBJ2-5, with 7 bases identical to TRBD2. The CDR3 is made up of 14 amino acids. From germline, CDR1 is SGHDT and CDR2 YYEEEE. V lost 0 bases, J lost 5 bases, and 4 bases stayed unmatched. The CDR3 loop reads CASSLVTSTETQYF. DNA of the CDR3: TGTGCCAGCAGCTTGGTGACTAGCACGGAGACCCAGTACTTC. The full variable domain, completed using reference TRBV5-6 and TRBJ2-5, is DAGVTQSPTHLIKTRGQQVTLRCSPKSGHDTVSWYQQALGQGPQFIFQYYEEEERQRGNFPDRFSGHQFPNYSSELNVNALLLGDSALYLCASSLVTSTETQYFGPGTRLLVL.

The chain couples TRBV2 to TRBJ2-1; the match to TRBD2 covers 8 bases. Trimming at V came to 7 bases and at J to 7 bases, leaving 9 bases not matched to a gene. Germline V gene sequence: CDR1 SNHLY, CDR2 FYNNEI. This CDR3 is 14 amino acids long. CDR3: CASTGGGLGNEQFF. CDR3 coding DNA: TGTGCCAGCACCGGGGGGGGCCTTGGAAATGAGCAGTTCTTC.

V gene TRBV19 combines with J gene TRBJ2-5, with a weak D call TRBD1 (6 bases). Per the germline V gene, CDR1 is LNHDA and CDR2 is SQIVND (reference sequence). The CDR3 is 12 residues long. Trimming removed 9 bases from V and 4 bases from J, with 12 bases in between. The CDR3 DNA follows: TGTGCCAGCAGGGGTGTAGGAGAGACCCAGTACTTC. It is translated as CASRGVGETQYF. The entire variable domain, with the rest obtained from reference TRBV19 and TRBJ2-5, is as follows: DGGITQSPKYLFRKEGQNVTLSCEQNLNHDAMYWYRQDPGQGLRLIYYSQIVNDFQKGDIAEGYSVSREKKESFPLTVTSAQKNPTAFYLCASRGVGETQYFGPGTRLLVL.

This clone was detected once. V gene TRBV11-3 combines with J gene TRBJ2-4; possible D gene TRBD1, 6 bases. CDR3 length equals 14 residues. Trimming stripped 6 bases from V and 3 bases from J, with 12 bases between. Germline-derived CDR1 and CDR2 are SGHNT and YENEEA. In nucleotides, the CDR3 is TGTGCCAGCAGTTACAGGGTGGGCAAAAACATTCAGTACTTC. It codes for CASSYRVGKNIQYF.

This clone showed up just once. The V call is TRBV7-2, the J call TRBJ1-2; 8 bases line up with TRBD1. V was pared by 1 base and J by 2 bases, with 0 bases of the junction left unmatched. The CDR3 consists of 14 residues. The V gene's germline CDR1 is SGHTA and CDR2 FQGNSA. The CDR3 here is CASSLDRGNYGYTF. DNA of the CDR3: TGTGCCAGCAGCTTAGACAGGGGGAACTATGGCTACACCTTC.

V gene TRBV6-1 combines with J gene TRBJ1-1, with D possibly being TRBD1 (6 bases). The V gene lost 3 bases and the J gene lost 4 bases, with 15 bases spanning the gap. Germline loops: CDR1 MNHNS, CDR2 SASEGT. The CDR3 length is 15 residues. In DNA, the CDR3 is TGTGCCAGCAGTGAGGTACAGGGTTATGGCACTGAAGCTTTCTTT. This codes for CASSEVQGYGTEAFF.

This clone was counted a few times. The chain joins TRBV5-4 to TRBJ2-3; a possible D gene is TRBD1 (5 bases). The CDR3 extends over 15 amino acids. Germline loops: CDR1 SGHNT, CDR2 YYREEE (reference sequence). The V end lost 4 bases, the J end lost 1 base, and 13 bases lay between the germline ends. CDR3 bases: TGTGCCAGCAGCCTGGTAGGGGCGCGCACAGATACGCAGTATTTT. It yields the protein CASSLVGARTDTQYF.

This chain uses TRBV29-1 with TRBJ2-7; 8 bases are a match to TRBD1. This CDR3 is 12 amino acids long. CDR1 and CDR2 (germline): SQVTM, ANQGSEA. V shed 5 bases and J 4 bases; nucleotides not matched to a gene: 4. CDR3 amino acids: CSVQGAGYEQYF. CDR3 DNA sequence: TGCAGCGTTCAGGGGGCGGGTTACGAGCAGTACTTC.

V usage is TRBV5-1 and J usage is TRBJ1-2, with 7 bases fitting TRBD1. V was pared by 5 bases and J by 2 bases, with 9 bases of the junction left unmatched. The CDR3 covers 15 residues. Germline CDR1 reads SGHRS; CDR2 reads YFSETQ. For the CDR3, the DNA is TGCGCCAGCAGATCCACCCCGGGACAGAACTATGGCTACACCTTC. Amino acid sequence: CASRSTPGQNYGYTF.

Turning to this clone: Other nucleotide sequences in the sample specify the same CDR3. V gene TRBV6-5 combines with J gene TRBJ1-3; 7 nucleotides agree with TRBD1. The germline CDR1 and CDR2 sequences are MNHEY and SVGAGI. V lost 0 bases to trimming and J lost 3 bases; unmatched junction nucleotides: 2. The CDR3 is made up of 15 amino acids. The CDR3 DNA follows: TGTGCCAGCAGTTACTCGACAGGGTATGGAAACACCATATATTTT. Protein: CASSYSTGYGNTIYF.

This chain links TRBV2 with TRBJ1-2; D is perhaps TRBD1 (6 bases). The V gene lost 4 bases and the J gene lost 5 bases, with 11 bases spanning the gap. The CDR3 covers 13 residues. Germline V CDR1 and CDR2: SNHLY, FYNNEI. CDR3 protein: CASSGGQIYGYTF. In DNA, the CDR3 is TGTGCCAGCAGTGGAGGACAGATTTATGGCTACACCTTC.

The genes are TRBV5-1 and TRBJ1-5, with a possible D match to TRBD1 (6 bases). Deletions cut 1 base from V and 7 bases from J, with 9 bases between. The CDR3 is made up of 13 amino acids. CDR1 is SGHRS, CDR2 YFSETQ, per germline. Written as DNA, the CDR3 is TGCGCCAGCAGCTTGAACAGGGAACAGCCCCAGCATTTT. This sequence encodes CASSLNREQPQHF.

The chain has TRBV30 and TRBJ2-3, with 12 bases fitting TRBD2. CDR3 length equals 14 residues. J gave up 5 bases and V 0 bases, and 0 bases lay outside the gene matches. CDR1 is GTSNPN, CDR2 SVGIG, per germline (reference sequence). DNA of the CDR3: TGTGCCTGGAGTGTACTAGCGGGAGGAGATACGCAGTATTTT. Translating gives CAWSVLAGGDTQYF.

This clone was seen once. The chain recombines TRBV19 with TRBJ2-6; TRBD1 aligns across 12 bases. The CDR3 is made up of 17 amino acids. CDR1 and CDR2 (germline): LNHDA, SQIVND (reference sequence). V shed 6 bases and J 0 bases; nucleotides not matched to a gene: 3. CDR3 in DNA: TGTGCCAGTAGGGGACAGGGGGCGGACTCTGGGGCCAACGTCCTGACTTTC. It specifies CASRGQGADSGANVLTF.